Sequencing of this T cell receptor beta chain was carried out in a study of blood T cell repertoires in COVID-19. Study details: Researchers got acute and convalescent COVID-19 samples from the United States, Italy and Spain. From T cells, B-cell-depleted T cells, or PBMCs came the material, which was cDNA or gDNA.

Only in-frame clones appear in the TCRdb table, and some are missing; sequencing was by immunoSEQ multiplex PCR. The sample includes approximately 45,000 clones, around 86% of them seen just once. The V segment lost 4 bases and the J segment 5 bases; nucleotides outside the gene matches: 9. The CDR3 consists of 15 residues. Germline V gene data show CDR1 as LGHNA and CDR2 as YNFKEQ. Sequenced sample: peripheral blood. The V and J genes are TRBV4-2 and TRBJ2-7; 9 bases agree with TRBD1. The clonotype comes from a man in his forties with active COVID-19. CDR3 loop: CASSPGTGPGDEQYF. CDR3 DNA sequence: TGTGCCAGCAGCCCCGGGACAGGGCCTGGGGACGAGCAGTACTTC.